This TCR beta chain comes out of a study of molecular identifiers for immune sequencing clone quantification. One entry per CDR3 protein, called by TCRdb with MiXCR from the PCR reads. Of under 800,000 distinct CDR3 sequences listed, 25% were seen once; the top ten hold around 0.78%. In this sample, this clonotype turned up many times. With 5 bases removed from V and 3 bases from J, the gap between germline ends came to 14 bases. The CDR3 length is 14 residues. Germline lookup yields CDR1 SGHVS and CDR2 FNYEAQ. J is TRBJ2-7 and V is TRBV7-6; TRBD1 is a possible D gene (5 bases). The TCR sequence derives from a human donor in good health. Some libraries in this study had Jurkat cell RNA spiked in. Sequencing input: naive CD8+ T cells from blood, with Jurkat cell RNA spiked in. Described subset: FACS-sorted CD8+CD4-CCR7+CD45RA+ naive T cells. The CDR3 region has the DNA TGTGCCAGCAGCCCCCAGGGCACCGACTACGAGCAGTACTTC. Translating it yields CASSPQGTDYEQYF.